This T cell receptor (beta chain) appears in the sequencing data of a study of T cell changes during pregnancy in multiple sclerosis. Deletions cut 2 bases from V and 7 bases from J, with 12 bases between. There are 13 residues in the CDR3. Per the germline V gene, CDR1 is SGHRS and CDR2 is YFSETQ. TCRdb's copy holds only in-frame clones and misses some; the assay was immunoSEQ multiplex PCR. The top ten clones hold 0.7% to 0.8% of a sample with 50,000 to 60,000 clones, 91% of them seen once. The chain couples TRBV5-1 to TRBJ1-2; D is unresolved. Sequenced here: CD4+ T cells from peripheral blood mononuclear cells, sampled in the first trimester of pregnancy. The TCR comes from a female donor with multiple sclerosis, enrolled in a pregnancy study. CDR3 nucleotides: TGCGCCAGCAGCTTTGGAAAGGGAGCTGGCTACACCTTC. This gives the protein CASSFGKGAGYTF.